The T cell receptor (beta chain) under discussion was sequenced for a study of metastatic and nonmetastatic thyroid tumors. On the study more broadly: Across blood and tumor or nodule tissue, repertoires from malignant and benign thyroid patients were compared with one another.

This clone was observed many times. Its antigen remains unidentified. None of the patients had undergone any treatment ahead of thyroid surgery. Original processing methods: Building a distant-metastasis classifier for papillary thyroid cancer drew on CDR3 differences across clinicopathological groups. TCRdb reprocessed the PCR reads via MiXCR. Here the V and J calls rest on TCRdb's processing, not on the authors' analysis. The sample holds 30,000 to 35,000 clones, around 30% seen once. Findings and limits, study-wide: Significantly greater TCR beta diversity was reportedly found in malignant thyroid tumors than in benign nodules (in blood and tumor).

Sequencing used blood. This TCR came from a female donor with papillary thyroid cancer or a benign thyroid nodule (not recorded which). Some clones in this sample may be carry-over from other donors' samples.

CDR3 protein: CASSQGLGFYNEQFF. The CDR3 DNA follows: TGTGCCAGCAGCCAGGGACTAGGGTTCTACAATGAGCAGTTCTTC. The gene calls are TRBV6-2 or TRBV6-3 and TRBJ2-1; the match to TRBD2 covers 8 bases. Germline loops: CDR1 MNHEY, CDR2 SVGEGT. V gave up 6 bases and J gave up 3 bases; unmatched junction bases: 7. The CDR3 covers 15 residues.